This record looks at one T cell receptor (beta chain) sequence and its context. These data originate in a study of blood T cell repertoires in COVID-19. Study-level information: In each case, the material was cDNA or gDNA derived from T cells, B-cell-depleted T cells, or PBMCs.

As originally analysed: Reference gene primer amplification in the assay estimated nucleated cell counts. Generated by immunoSEQ multiplex PCR, the TCRdb table keeps only in-frame clones and is missing some. That table supplies the V and J calls and clone size; D and trimming were determined from the DNA. The sample shows about 50,000 clones, 85% to 90% of them seen only once. Trimming left V 3 bases short and J 7 bases short, with 9 bases between. Germline CDR1 reads MNHNS; CDR2 reads SASEGT. The CDR3 is 13 residues long. This receptor was taken from an older woman with acute or convalescent COVID-19. The genes are TRBV6-1 and TRBJ2-2, with D perhaps TRBD2 (5 bases). The sample consisted of peripheral blood. The CDR3: CASSDQRLGELFF. CDR3 DNA sequence: TGTGCCAGCAGTGATCAGCGGCTCGGGGAGCTGTTTTTT.